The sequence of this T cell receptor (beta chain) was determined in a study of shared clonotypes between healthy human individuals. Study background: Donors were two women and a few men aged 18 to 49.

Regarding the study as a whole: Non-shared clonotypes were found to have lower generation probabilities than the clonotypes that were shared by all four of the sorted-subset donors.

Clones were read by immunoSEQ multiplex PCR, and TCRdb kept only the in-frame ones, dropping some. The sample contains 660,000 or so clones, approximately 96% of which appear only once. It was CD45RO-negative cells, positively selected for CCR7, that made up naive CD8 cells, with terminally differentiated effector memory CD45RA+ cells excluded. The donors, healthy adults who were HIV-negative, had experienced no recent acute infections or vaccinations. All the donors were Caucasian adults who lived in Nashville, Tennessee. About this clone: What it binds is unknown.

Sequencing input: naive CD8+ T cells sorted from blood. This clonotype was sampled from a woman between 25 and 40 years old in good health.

Here the CDR3 reads CASSQDRTSGTQTQYF. As DNA, the CDR3 is TGCGCCAGCAGCCAAGACCGGACTAGCGGGACACAGACCCAGTACTTC. V usage is TRBV4-1 and J usage is TRBJ2-5; TRBD2 matches at 12 bases. With V trimmed by 0 bases and J by 6 bases, 5 bases remained unmatched. Germline V lookup: CDR1 MGHRA, CDR2 YSYEKL. The CDR3 totals 16 residues.